These T cell receptor beta chains were read from a single sample in a study of cytomegalovirus exposure and HLA in healthy donors. Data came from immunoSEQ multiplex PCR; TCRdb stores just in-frame clones and leaves some out. The sample records approximately 110,000 clones, 15% being singletons. The sample was PBMCs. These receptors originate from a woman aged 18-29 years in good health and CMV-seronegative. Both conserved end residues are part of each CDR3. The order of the fields is D gene, CDR3 length, clone size, J gene, V gene, CDR3 DNA, CDR3 protein. The D gene is left open where the match is weak. Not all rows give a size; the values are once, few, many and, for expanded clones, a class.

>.|14|few|TRBJ1-2|TRBV2
TGTGCCAGCAGTGAAGCCACAGGGCTCTATGGCTACACCTTC
CASSEATGLYGYTF
>.|12|few|TRBJ2-2|TRBV6-5
TGTGCCAGCAGTGAGGGTACCGGGGAGCTGTTTTTT
CASSEGTGELFF
>.|13|.|TRBJ1-2|TRBV5-1
TGCGCCAGCAGCTCTGACATACTCTATGGCTACACCTTC
CASSSDILYGYTF
>.|15|.|TRBJ2-3|TRBV5-4
TGTGCCAGCAGCTTGGTGGTAGCGGTAACAGATACGCAGTATTTT
CASSLVVAVTDTQYF
>.|13|.|TRBJ1-1|TRBV10-3
TGTGCCATCAGTGAGGTGAGGAACACTGAAGCTTTCTTT
CAISEVRNTEAFF
>.|12|few|TRBJ2-2|TRBV28
TGTGCCAGCAGGGGGCCGTCCGGGGAGCTGTTTTTT
CASRGPSGELFF
>TRBD1|12|.|TRBJ1-2|TRBV30
TGTGCCGGCAGGGGGGTGAACTATGGCTACACCTTC
CAGRGVNYGYTF
>.|12|few|TRBJ1-1|TRBV30
TGTAGTTGGGGGCAGGGTGGTACTGAAGCTTTCTTT
CSWGQGGTEAFF
>.|13|.|TRBJ1-1|TRBV6-5
TGTGCCAGCAGTTCGCCGACGGGGTTGGAAGCTTTCTTT
CASSSPTGLEAFF
>TRBD1|18|.|TRBJ1-4|TRBV2
TGTGCCAGCAGTGTTGAGGGGGCAAGGACCCAACGTAATGAAAAACTGTTTTTT
CASSVEGARTQRNEKLFF
>.|13|.|TRBJ1-6|TRBV5-6
TGTGCCAGCAGCTGGGGGGTCAATTCACCCCTCCACTTT
CASSWGVNSPLHF
>.|16|few|TRBJ2-5|TRBV18
TGTGCCAGCTCCCCCCTGCCGGGGGTTATCCAAGAGACCCAGTACTTC
CASSPLPGVIQETQYF
>.|15|.|TRBJ1-1|TRBV5-1
TGCGCCAGCAGCTCTCCGGGCCCGGGGGGCACTGAAGCTTTCTTT
CASSSPGPGGTEAFF
>TRBD2|15|.|TRBJ2-1|TRBV9
TGTGCCAGCAGCGCGAGCGGGAGGGCCCACAATGAGCAGTTCTTC
CASSASGRAHNEQFF
>.|14|few|TRBJ2-7|TRBV6-6
TGTGCCAGCGAGGCGGGGAGCGATCACTACGAGCAGTACTTC
CASEAGSDHYEQYF
>TRBD2|17|few|TRBJ2-3|TRBV11-3
TGTGCCAGCAGCTGGGGGCCCGGGACTAGCGTCCCAGATACGCAGTATTTT
CASSWGPGTSVPDTQYF
>TRBD1|12|few|TRBJ2-7|TRBV5-5
TGTGCCAGCAGTACAGGGGTCTACGAGCAGTACTTC
CASSTGVYEQYF
>.|16|.|TRBJ1-3|TRBV11-2
TGTGCCAGCAGCTTCAGCCCCACAGGGCAAGGAAACACCATATATTTT
CASSFSPTGQGNTIYF
>TRBD1|18|.|TRBJ2-3|TRBV7-9
TGTGCCAGCAGCTTATCCGGACAGGCCTTAAGTTGGACAGATACGCAGTATTTT
CASSLSGQALSWTDTQYF
>.|13|.|TRBJ2-7|TRBV2
TGTGCCAGCACCCGTAGCGCCTCCTACGAGCAGTACTTC
CASTRSASYEQYF
>TRBD2|17|.|TRBJ2-5|TRBV30
TGTGCCTGGAGTAGGAGACTAGCGGGAGGGTATCAAGAGACCCAGTACTTC
CAWSRRLAGGYQETQYF
>.|12|.|TRBJ2-5|TRBV29-1
TGCAGCGTCCAGGGTCTAGTTAGGACCCAGTACTTC
CSVQGLVRTQYF
>TRBD2|15|.|TRBJ2-7|TRBV28
TGTGCCAGCAGTTACCCGGGACTAGCGGGAGACGAGCAGTACTTC
CASSYPGLAGDEQYF
>.|13|.|TRBJ1-1|TRBV9
TGTGCCAGCAGCGTAGGGATTGGGAAGGGGGCTTTCTTT
CASSVGIGKGAFF
>.|13|.|TRBJ2-7|TRBV29-1
TGCAGCGTTGAATTGGACAGTGCCTACGAGCAGTACTTC
CSVELDSAYEQYF
>.|13|few|TRBJ2-1|TRBV9
TGTGCCAGCAGCGCACAGGGCTACAATGAGCAGTTCTTC
CASSAQGYNEQFF
>TRBD2|14|few|TRBJ2-1|TRBV7-8
TGTGCCAGCAGCCCCCGGGGGGAAAGCAATGAGCAGTTCTTC
CASSPRGESNEQFF
>.|15|few|TRBJ1-5|TRBV19
TGTGCCAGTCGCAGCTGGCAGGGTTCGCATCAGCCCCAGCATTTT
CASRSWQGSHQPQHF
>.|15|.|TRBJ1-4|TRBV6-6
TGTGCCAGCAGCCCGGGTCAAGCAACTAATGAAAAACTGTTTTTT
CASSPGQATNEKLFF
>TRBD2|14|.|TRBJ2-7|TRBV28
TGTGCCAGCAATTTACTAGCGGGGGGGCGGGAGCAGTACTTC
CASNLLAGGREQYF
>.|14|few|TRBJ1-4|TRBV19
TGTGCCAGTAGTATCGTTAGGAGAGATGAAAAACTGTTTTTT
CASSIVRRDEKLFF
>TRBD1|17|.|TRBJ1-5|TRBV28
TGTGCCAGCAGTCCAAGACAGGGAGCCTTTAGCAATCAGCCCCAGCATTTT
CASSPRQGAFSNQPQHF
>.|14|.|TRBJ1-4|TRBV6-5
TGTGCCAGCAGTCCGACAGCACCTAATGAAAAACTGTTTTTT
CASSPTAPNEKLFF
>.|13|.|TRBJ2-3|TRBV5-6
TGTGCCAGCAGCTTGGTGGTGGCCGATACGCAGTATTTT
CASSLVVADTQYF
>.|14|.|TRBJ1-1|TRBV6-5
TGTGCCAGCAGTTACTCGGGCAGGGGCACTGAAGCTTTCTTT
CASSYSGRGTEAFF
>.|12|few|TRBJ2-1|TRBV5-6
TGTGCCAGCAGCCCGGCGAAAGGGGGGCAGTTCTTC
CASSPAKGGQFF
>TRBD1|18|.|TRBJ1-5|TRBV19
TGTGCCAGTAAGAGGGGGCGGATAAACCCAGGTAGCAATCAGCCCCAGCATTTT
CASKRGRINPGSNQPQHF
>.|12|.|TRBJ1-1|TRBV6-5
TGTGCCAGCGCTCGGAGTTACACTGAAGCTTTCTTT
CASARSYTEAFF
>TRBD1|16|few|TRBJ2-6|TRBV28
TGTGCCAGCAGTCGAGGGACAGTCAGTGGGGCCAACGTCCTGACTTTC
CASSRGTVSGANVLTF
>.|16|.|TRBJ1-2|TRBV5-4
TGTGCCAGCAGCTTGGAAGCGACGATTGCTAACTATGGCTACACCTTC
CASSLEATIANYGYTF
>.|15|.|TRBJ2-7|TRBV5-8
TGTGCCAGCAGCTTGGGGGGGCGGGAGAACTACGAGCAGTACTTC
CASSLGGRENYEQYF